The next 20 T cell receptor beta chains were all read from a single sample in a study of Graves' ophthalmopathy and Graves' hyperthyroidism. The authors amplified TCR beta CDR3 regions, and they did so from RNA transcripts for repertoire sequencing. RT-PCR with HTBI primers came first, then second-round multiplex PCR. TCRdb reprocessed the multiplex PCR reads with MiXCR, giving one entry per CDR3 protein. The data hold about 660,000 distinct CDR3 sequences, with about 41% observed a single time. Sample: peripheral blood. The receptor set was obtained from an adult man with Graves' ophthalmopathy.

This clonotype came up many times. The genes are TRBV12-3 or TRBV12-4 and TRBJ1-5, with 7 bases matching TRBD1. The CDR3 has 14 residues. Trimming at V came to 5 bases and at J to 5 bases, leaving 6 bases not matched to a gene. The CDR3 coding sequence is TGTGCCAGCAGTCTTCGACAGGGTCATCAGCCCCAGCATTTT. Translated: CASSLRQGHQPQHF.

This clonotype has a handful of counts. This chain connects TRBV6-6 to TRBJ1-1; D remains unclear. The CDR3 consists of 12 residues. Per germline, CDR1 MNHNY and CDR2 SVGAGI (reference sequence). Deletions cut 5 bases from V and 6 bases from J, with 10 bases between. This CDR3 reads CASSKTGAEAFF. The CDR3 coding sequence is TGTGCCAGCAGTAAGACGGGCGCTGAAGCTTTCTTT.

This clonotype showed up just a few times. This chain joins TRBV9 and TRBJ2-2; unclear D gene. V was clipped by 1 base and J by 0 bases, with 4 bases between them. The CDR3 runs 14 residues. Germline CDR1 is SGDLS and CDR2 is YYNGEE. The CDR3 DNA follows: TGTGCCAGCAGCGTACGAGCGAACACCGGGGAGCTGTTTTTT. Its protein product is CASSVRANTGELFF.

This clonotype was seen just once. This rearrangement joins TRBV15 to TRBJ2-5; D may correspond to TRBD1 or TRBD2 (6 bases each). Germline V lookup: CDR1 LNHNV, CDR2 YYDKDF (reference sequence). V was cut by 3 bases and J by 4 bases, with 12 bases left in between. CDR3 length: 14 amino acids. CDR3 sequence (DNA): TGTGCCACCAGCAGGATTCGGGGGCGAGAGACCCAGTACTTC. Translating gives CATSRIRGRETQYF.

Details on this clonotype: The CDR3 does not close with the conserved phenylalanine or tryptophan, likely indicating a read error. The DNA is left out, because the CDR3 cannot be placed on it with certainty; the CDR3 is given as TCRdb lists it. The chain couples TRBV29-1 to TRBJ2-6; the listed D gene, TRBD2, was not tested against the DNA. Germline V gene data show CDR1 as SQVTM and CDR2 as ANQGSEA. The CDR3 comprises 10 residues, both ends counted. The CDR3 sequence is CSVGTSGLNT.

The J gene is TRBJ1-1, the V gene TRBV7-3; possible D gene TRBD1, 6 bases. Looked up from germline, CDR1 is SGHTA and CDR2 is FQGTGA. This CDR3 has 13 residues. Trimming pared 9 bases from V and 1 base from J, leaving 12 bases between. Written as DNA, the CDR3 is TGTGCCAGTATCGGGACACCGAACACTGAAGCTTTCTTT. Translated: CASIGTPNTEAFF.

Comment on this clonotype: One junction end disagrees with the germline gene, perhaps due to a read error. The chain has TRBV4-3 and TRBJ2-2; TRBD1 is a possible D gene (6 bases). The CDR3 contains 14 residues. Germline CDR1 LGHNA, CDR2 YSLEER. The CDR3 DNA follows: TGCGCCAGCAGCCATGAGACAGGATCCGGGGAGCTGCTTTTT. Its protein is CASSHETGSGELLF.

The chain uses TRBV25-1 and TRBJ2-2; D is ambiguous. The CDR3 runs to 15 residues. CDR1 MGHDK and CDR2 SYGVNS come from the germline V gene. V lost 7 bases and J 0 bases, leaving 12 bases between the germline ends. CDR3 nucleotide sequence: TGTGCCAGCACCCTGGGCAGCGCGAACACCGGGGAGCTGTTTTTT. It specifies CASTLGSANTGELFF.

This clonotype was seen repeatedly, ten times or more. The chain links TRBV4-1 to TRBJ2-5; TRBD1 aligns across 7 bases. Germline CDR1 is MGHRA and CDR2 is YSYEKL. V lost 1 base to trimming and J lost 4 bases; unmatched junction nucleotides: 6. CDR3 length equals 15 residues. The chain's CDR3 is CASSQGDRARETQYF. The CDR3 bases are TGCGCCAGCAGCCAAGGCGACAGGGCGAGAGAGACCCAGTACTTC.

This clonotype was seen a handful of times. The chain is built from TRBV5-8 and TRBJ1-2; D remains ambiguous. This CDR3 comprises 15 residues. Germline values: CDR1 SGHTS, CDR2 YDEGEE. Trimming took off 6 bases at V and 4 bases at J, with 19 bases between the two ends. The CDR3 DNA is TGTGCCAGCACCACTCGGGAGGGTTACCTCTATGGCTACACCTTC. Translating gives CASTTREGYLYGYTF. Full variable domain (remainder filled in from reference TRBV5-8 and TRBJ1-2): EAGVTQSPTHLIKTRGQQATLRCSPISGHTSVYWYQQALGLGLQFLLWYDEGEERNRGNFPPRFSGRQFPNYSSELNVNALELEDSALYLCASTTREGYLYGYTFGSGTRLTVV.

This clonotype appeared a few times. The chain carries TRBV6-2 or TRBV6-3 and TRBJ1-1; TRBD1 agrees at 12 bases. Looked up from germline, CDR1 is MNHEY and CDR2 is SVGEGT. CDR3 length equals 17 residues. Losses at the gene ends were 6 bases for V and 5 bases for J; bases not matched to a gene: 13. The CDR3 DNA reads as TGTGCCAGCAGCCTCCTAGGGACAGGGGGCGAGAAGACTGAAGCTTTCTTT. Encoded protein: CASSLLGTGGEKTEAFF.

This clonotype was counted at least ten times. This chain joins TRBV24-1 and TRBJ2-7, with a possible D match to TRBD2 (6 bases). V lost 0 bases to trimming and J lost 4 bases, with 12 bases between them. The CDR3 totals 15 residues. Germline V gives CDR1 KGHDR, CDR2 SFDVKD. The chain's CDR3 is CATSDLWRGQYEQYF. CDR3 in DNA: TGTGCCACCAGTGATTTGTGGAGGGGTCAGTACGAGCAGTACTTC.

This clonotype was recorded many times. This chain joins TRBV24-1 and TRBJ2-5; 10 bases map to TRBD1. This CDR3 comprises 15 residues. After removal of 3 bases from V and 5 bases from J, the junction contained 5 bases not matched to a gene. Germline CDR1 is KGHDR and CDR2 is SFDVKD. The CDR3 reads CATSDVRDRGETQYF. The CDR3 nucleotides read TGTGCCACCAGTGATGTCCGGGACAGGGGTGAGACCCAGTACTTC.

This clonotype was counted between two and nine times. The chain recombines TRBV4-1 with TRBJ1-1; D is unclear. The CDR3 contains 15 residues. Germline loops: CDR1 MGHRA, CDR2 YSYEKL. V shed 1 base and J shed 1 base, with 10 bases lying between them. The CDR3 region has the DNA TGCGCCAGCAGCCAAGGAGCTCCACGGAACACTGAAGCTTTCTTT. Its protein is CASSQGAPRNTEAFF.

This clonotype was recorded at least ten times. V usage is TRBV6-5 and J usage is TRBJ1-5; D is undetermined. Germline CDR1 is MNHEY and CDR2 is SVGAGI. The CDR3 sequence is 16 residues long. V was clipped by 6 bases and J by 2 bases, with 17 bases between them. The CDR3 region is CASRRPPQGCNQPQHF. As DNA, the CDR3 is TGTGCCAGCAGGCGTCCCCCTCAAGGATGCAATCAGCCCCAGCATTTT.

This clonotype has at least ten counts. The rearrangement links TRBV7-2 to TRBJ2-7; 7 bases agree with TRBD2. The CDR3 totals 16 residues. Germline V lookup: CDR1 SGHTA, CDR2 FQGNSA. With 3 bases clipped from V and 1 base from J, the junction kept 9 bases outside the gene matches. CDR3 region: CASSLGLADVSYEQYF. Here the CDR3 DNA reads TGTGCCAGCAGCTTGGGCCTAGCGGATGTATCCTACGAGCAGTACTTC.

This clonotype came up many times. J is TRBJ2-7 and V is TRBV2; 7 bases fit TRBD2. Germline CDR1 SNHLY, CDR2 FYNNEI. The V and J ends lost 7 bases and 1 base, in that order; junction bases with no gene match: 7. There are 14 residues in the CDR3. The CDR3 region has the DNA TGTGCCAGCACCACCCGGGAGGTTTCCTACGAGCAGTACTTC. It encodes CASTTREVSYEQYF.

This clonotype occurred a few times. The chain carries TRBV10-3 and TRBJ1-5; tentative D call: TRBD1 (6 bases). The germline CDR1 and CDR2 sequences are ENHRY and SYGVKD. This CDR3 is built from 16 residues. Between the trimmed V and J ends, which lost 10 bases and 5 bases, there was a span of 24 bases. The CDR3 loop reads CASTPPDSQRYQPQHF. The CDR3 bases are TGTGCCAGCACTCCCCCGGACAGCCAAAGGTATCAGCCCCAGCATTTT.

The rearrangement links TRBV15 to TRBJ2-6; no reliable D call. The CDR3 sequence is 15 residues long. V was trimmed by 1 base and J by 2 bases, leaving 6 bases between them. Germline CDR1 and CDR2: LNHNV and YYDKDF (reference sequence). As DNA, the CDR3 is TGTGCCACCAGCAGAGGGGCAACTGGGGCCAACGTCCTGACTTTC. Amino acid sequence: CATSRGATGANVLTF.

This clonotype was detected only once. This chain uses TRBV5-1 with TRBJ1-5, with unresolved D. CDR3 size: 11 residues. CDR1 SGHRS and CDR2 YFSETQ come from the germline V gene. Trimming took 0 bases from V and 14 from J, leaving 9 bases between them. The CDR3 coding sequence is TGCGCCAGCAGCTTGGGGGTAGACGAGCATTTT. Encoded protein: CASSLGVDEHF.